This TCR beta chain was identified during a study of blood T cell repertoires in COVID-19 (TCRdb year 2020). With regard to the full study: Samples covering the acute and convalescent phases of COVID-19 were provided by collaborators in the United States, Italy and Spain. Where available, HLA class I and class II types were taken from metadata supplied by the sample provider and were not determined by assay-based typing. The prospective study material was composed of cDNA or gDNA derived from T cells, B-cell-depleted T cells, or PBMCs. The samples were drawn from two sources: the first 160 participants of the ongoing ImmuneRACE study, and 1,200 or so subjects contributed by 6 global collaborators. The repertoires were released in a freely available public database meant as a resource for research on the immune response to SARS-CoV-2. The dataset comprised deeply sampled blood TCRbeta repertoires from subjects exposed to, actively infected with, or recovered from COVID-19. Nearly every sample came with metadata listing a de-identified subject ID, COVID-19 status, age in years and sex. The paper as a whole reports these results and caveats: Clinical and demographic metadata were provided uncurated, with the amount varying by source and participant.

Samples from volunteer blood donors who had recovered from COVID-19 were contributed by a second Seattle source. The collaborating institutions used their own protocols to collect whole blood in K2EDTA tubes. For TCRbeta analysis, collaborators shipped samples as frozen whole blood, isolated PBMCs, or DNA extracted from either of those sample types. Concerning this clone: Its binding antigen is unknown. No quality values exist for individual bases; no much larger clone is one base distant.

V lost 1 base and J lost 8 bases; the stretch between them is 8 bases long. The germline V gene encodes CDR1 LGHDT and CDR2 YNNKEL (reference sequence). CDR3 length: 12 amino acids, cysteine to phenylalanine. Of the read, only the CDR3 DNA is kept; its 36 bases are in frame from base 1. TCRbeta CDR3 regions were amplified from genomic DNA using the immunoSEQ Assay, a bias-controlled multiplex PCR. As for the authors' bioinformatics: The number of nucleated cells in each sample was estimated from the amplification of reference gene primers within the assay. To quantify the absolute abundance of each unique TCRbeta CDR3 rearrangement, sequence reads were collapsed and filtered. For each sample, productive Simpson clonality was calculated as the square root of Simpson's diversity index across productive rearrangements. This immuneACCESS table, as held by TCRdb, lists in-frame sequences with V and J called but not all clones. Of the missing ones, under half trace to an unresolved V gene in checked studies; the others have no known cause. Clone size and the V and J calls come from that table; the DNA yielded D and trimming. In all, the sample holds 250,000 to 350,000 clones, and roughly 86% of those were seen once. Of the sample, 7.8% falls within the top ten clones.

The source is a woman aged 45-65 years who had recovered from COVID-19. The specimen was peripheral blood. The rearrangement joined TRBV3-1 (or the pseudogene TRBV3-2) to TRBJ1-2, with the D segment identity uncertain. The CDR3 corresponds to CASSQGLSGYTF. The DNA is TGTGCCAGCAGCCAAGGACTGAGCGGCTACACCTTC.